Detailed here is one TCR beta chain. What it recognizes is unknown. The sample comes from a study of cytomegalovirus exposure and HLA in healthy donors. Study results and limitations: The authors considered a cluster of highly shared sequence variants likely to be a sequencing artifact.

The CDR3 has 14 residues. V was pared by 3 bases and J by 4 bases, with 12 bases between. Per the germline V gene, CDR1 is LNHDA and CDR2 is SQIVND (reference sequence). Use of 60 Vbeta and 13 Jbeta primers characterized the PCR. Data came from immunoSEQ multiplex PCR; TCRdb stores just in-frame clones and leaves some out. Found here are more than 80,000 clones, roughly 70% of them singletons; the top ten hold 2.5% to 3%. The rearrangement uses TRBV19 and TRBJ2-5; possible D gene TRBD1, 6 bases. The sequence came from a man between 50 and 59 years old in good health and CMV-seronegative. The sample consisted of PBMCs. The CDR3 loop reads CASSMGRGAETQYF. In DNA form, the CDR3 reads TGTGCCAGTAGTATGGGCAGGGGCGCAGAGACCCAGTACTTC.